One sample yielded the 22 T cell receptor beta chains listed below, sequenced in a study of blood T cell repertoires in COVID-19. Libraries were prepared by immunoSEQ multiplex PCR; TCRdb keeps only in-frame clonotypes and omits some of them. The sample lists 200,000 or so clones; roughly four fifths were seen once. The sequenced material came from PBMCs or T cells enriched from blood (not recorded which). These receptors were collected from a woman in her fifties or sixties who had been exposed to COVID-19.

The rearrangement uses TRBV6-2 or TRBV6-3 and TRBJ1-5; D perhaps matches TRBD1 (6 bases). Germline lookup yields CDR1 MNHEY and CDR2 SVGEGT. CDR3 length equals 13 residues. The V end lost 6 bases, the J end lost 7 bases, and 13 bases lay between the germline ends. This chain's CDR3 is CASSLVRGQPQHF. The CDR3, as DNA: TGTGCCAGCAGCCTGGTGAGGGGGCAGCCCCAGCATTTT.

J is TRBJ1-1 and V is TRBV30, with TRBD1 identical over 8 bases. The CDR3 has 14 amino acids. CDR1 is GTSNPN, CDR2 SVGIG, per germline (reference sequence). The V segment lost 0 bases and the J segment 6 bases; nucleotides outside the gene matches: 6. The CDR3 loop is CAWSVAGGRPEAFF. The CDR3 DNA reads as TGTGCCTGGAGTGTGGCAGGGGGCCGGCCTGAAGCTTTCTTT.

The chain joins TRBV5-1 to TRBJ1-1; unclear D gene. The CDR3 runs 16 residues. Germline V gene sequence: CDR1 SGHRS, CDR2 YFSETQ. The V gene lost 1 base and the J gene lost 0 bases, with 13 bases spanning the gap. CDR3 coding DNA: TGCGCCAGCAGCTTGTTCTCGGTTTTAATGAACACTGAAGCTTTCTTT. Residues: CASSLFSVLMNTEAFF.

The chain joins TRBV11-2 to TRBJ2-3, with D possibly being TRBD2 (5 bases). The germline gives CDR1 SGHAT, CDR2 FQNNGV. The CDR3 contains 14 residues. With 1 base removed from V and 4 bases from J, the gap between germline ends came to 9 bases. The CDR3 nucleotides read TGTGCCAGCAGCTTAGCCCGGGGAGCAGATACGCAGTATTTT. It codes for CASSLARGADTQYF.

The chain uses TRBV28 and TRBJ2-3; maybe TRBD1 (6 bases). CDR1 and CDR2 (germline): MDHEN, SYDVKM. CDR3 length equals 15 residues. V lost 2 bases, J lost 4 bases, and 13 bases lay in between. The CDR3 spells CASSLHPYRADTQYF. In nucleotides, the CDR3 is TGTGCCAGCAGTTTACATCCATACAGGGCAGATACGCAGTATTTT.

CDR3 DNA sequence: TGCAGTGTCCGGGTGAACACTGAAGCTTTCTTT. Translating it yields CSVRVNTEAFF. This chain connects TRBV20-1 to TRBJ1-1; D is uncertain. Germline CDR1 DFQATT, CDR2 SNEGSKA (reference sequence). V was trimmed by 7 bases and J by 0 bases, leaving 6 bases between them. CDR3 length: 11 residues.

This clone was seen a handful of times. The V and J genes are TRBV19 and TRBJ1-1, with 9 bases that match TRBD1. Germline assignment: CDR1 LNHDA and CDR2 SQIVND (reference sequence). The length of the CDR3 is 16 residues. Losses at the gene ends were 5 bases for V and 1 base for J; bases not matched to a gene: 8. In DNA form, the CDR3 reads TGTGCCAGTAGTCAAACGGACAGGGGTTGGAACACTGAAGCTTTCTTT. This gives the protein CASSQTDRGWNTEAFF.

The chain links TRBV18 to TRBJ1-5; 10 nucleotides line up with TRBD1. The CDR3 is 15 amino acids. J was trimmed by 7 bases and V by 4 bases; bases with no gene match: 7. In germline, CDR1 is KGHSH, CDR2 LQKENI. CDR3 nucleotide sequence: TGTGCCAGCTCACAAACCGGGACAGGGGAGCAGCCCCAGCATTTT. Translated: CASSQTGTGEQPQHF.

The CDR3 bases are TGTGCCAGCAGCTTGGGGGGCCCGAAAGGTGCTTTCTTT. It yields the protein CASSLGGPKGAFF. The chain links TRBV5-4 to TRBJ1-1, with a tentative D call TRBD1 (5 bases). The V and J ends lost 0 bases and 11 bases respectively, with 14 bases between them. Per the germline V gene, CDR1 is SGHNT and CDR2 is YYREEE (reference sequence). This CDR3 is 13 amino acids long. Full variable domain (outside the CDR3, taken from reference TRBV5-4 and TRBJ1-1): ETGVTQSPTHLIKTRGQQVTLRCSSQSGHNTVSWYQQALGQGPQFIFQYYREEENGRGNFPPRFSGLQFPNYSSELNVNALELDDSALYLCASSLGGPKGAFFGQGTRLTVV.

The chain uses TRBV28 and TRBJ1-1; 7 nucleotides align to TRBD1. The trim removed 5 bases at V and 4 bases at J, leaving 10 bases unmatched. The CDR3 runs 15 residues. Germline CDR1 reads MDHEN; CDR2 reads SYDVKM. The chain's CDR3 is CASSAHRGDSTEAFF. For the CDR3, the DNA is TGTGCCAGCAGTGCCCACAGGGGAGATAGCACTGAAGCTTTCTTT.

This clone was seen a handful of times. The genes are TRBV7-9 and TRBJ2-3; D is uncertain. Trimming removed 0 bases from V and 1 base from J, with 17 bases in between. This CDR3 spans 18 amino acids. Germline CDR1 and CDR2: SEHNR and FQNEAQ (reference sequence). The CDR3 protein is CASSLARHLRDGTDTQYF. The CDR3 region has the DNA TGTGCCAGCAGCTTAGCGCGACACCTCCGAGACGGCACAGATACGCAGTATTTT.

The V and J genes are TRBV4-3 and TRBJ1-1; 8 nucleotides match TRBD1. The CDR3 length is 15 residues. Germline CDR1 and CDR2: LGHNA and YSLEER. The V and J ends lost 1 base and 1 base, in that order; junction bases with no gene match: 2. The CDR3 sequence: CASSQGTGGNTEAFF. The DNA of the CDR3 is TGCGCCAGCAGCCAAGGAACAGGGGGGAACACTGAAGCTTTCTTT.

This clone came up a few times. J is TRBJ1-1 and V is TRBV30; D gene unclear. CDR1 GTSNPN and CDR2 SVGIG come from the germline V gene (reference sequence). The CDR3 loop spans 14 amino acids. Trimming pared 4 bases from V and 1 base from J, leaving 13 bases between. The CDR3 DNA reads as TGTGCCTGGAACGTTGGAGTAGGGAACACTGAAGCTTTCTTT. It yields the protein CAWNVGVGNTEAFF.

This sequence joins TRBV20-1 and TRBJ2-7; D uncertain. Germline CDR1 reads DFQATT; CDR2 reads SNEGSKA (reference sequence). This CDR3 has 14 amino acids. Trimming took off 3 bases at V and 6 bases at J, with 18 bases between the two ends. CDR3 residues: CSASSPDEAREQYF. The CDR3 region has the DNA TGCAGTGCTAGTTCCCCCGATGAGGCCCGCGAGCAGTACTTC.

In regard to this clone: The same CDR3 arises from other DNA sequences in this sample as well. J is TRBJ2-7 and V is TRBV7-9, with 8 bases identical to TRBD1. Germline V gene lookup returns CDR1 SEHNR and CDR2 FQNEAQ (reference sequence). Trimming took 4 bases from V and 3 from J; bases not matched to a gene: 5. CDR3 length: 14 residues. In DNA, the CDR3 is TGTGCCAGCAGCTCTTGGACAGGGAGCTACGAGCAGTACTTC. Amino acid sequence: CASSSWTGSYEQYF. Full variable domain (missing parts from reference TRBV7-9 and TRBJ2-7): DTGVSQNPRHKITKRGQNVTFRCDPISEHNRLYWYRQTLGQGPEFLTYFQNEAQLEKSRLLSDRFSAERPKGSFSTLEIQRTEQGDSAMYLCASSSWTGSYEQYFGPGTRLTVT.

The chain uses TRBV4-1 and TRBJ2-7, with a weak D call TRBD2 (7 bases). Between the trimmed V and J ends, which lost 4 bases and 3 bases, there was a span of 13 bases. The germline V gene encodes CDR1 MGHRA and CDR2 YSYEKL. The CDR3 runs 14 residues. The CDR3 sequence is CASSPLGGVYEQYF. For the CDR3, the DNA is TGCGCCAGCAGCCCCCTAGGGGGGGTCTACGAGCAGTACTTC.

CDR3 coding DNA: TGTGCCAGCAGCTTGGGTGTGGACAGATCCATGAACACTGAAGCTTTCTTT. It specifies CASSLGVDRSMNTEAFF. V usage is TRBV5-5 and J usage is TRBJ1-1; D perhaps matches TRBD1 (6 bases). CDR1 is SGHKS, CDR2 YYEKEE, per germline (reference sequence). There are 17 residues in the CDR3. V was clipped by 0 bases and J by 0 bases, with 15 bases between them.

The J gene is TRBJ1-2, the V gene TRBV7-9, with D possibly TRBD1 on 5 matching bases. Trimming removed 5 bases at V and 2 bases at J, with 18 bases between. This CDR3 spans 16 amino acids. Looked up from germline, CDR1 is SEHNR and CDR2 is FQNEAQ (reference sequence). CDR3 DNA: TGTGCCAGCAGCCCTACAGGCTTGGGGGGGAACTATGGCTACACCTTC. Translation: CASSPTGLGGNYGYTF.

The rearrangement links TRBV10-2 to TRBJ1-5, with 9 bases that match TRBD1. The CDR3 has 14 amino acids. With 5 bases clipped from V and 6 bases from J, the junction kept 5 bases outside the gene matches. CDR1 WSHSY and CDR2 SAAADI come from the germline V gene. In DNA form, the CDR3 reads TGCGCCAGCAGTACTGGACAGGGGAGTCAGCCCCAGCATTTT. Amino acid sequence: CASSTGQGSQPQHF.

CDR3 sequence (DNA): TGTGCCAGCAGCCTCCTCAGCGGGGGCCTCGAGCAGTTCTTC. Its protein product is CASSLLSGGLEQFF. This chain joins TRBV7-2 and TRBJ2-1, with 8 positions matching TRBD2. Trimming cost V 5 bases and J 10 bases; bases outside gene matches: 10. The CDR3 extends over 14 amino acids. Germline loops: CDR1 SGHTA, CDR2 FQGNSA.

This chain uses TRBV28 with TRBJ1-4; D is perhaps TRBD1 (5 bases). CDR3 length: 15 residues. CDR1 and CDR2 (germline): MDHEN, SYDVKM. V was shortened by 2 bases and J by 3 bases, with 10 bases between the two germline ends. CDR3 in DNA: TGTGCCAGCAGTTTAGGAAGGGGTGCTAATGAAAAACTGTTTTTT. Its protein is CASSLGRGANEKLFF.

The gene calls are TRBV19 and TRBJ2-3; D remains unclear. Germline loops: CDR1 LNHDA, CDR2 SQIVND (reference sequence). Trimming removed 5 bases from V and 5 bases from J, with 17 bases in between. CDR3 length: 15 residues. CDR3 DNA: TGTGCCAGTAGTGATCGCCGGGTTAGAGGAGATACGCAGTATTTT. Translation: CASSDRRVRGDTQYF.